This T cell receptor (beta chain) was obtained from a study of shared clonotypes between healthy human individuals. Germline V lookup: CDR1 SGHNT, CDR2 YYREEE (reference sequence). V was shortened by 0 bases and J by 4 bases, with 10 bases between the two germline ends. CDR3 size: 14 residues. To note about this clone: Its cognate antigen is unknown.

Method: immunoSEQ multiplex PCR; TCRdb's copy keeps in-frame clones and lacks some. The data hold over 2 million clones, with 95% observed a single time. Study-level results: Among donors, clonotype sharing was expected to be affected by sequencing depth.

V usage is TRBV5-4 and J usage is TRBJ1-2; no clear D. Sequenced input: naive CD4+ T cells sorted from blood. Subset noted: CD45RA+ positively selected. The clonotype originates from a man between 18 and 29 years old in good health. In nucleotides, the CDR3 is TGTGCCAGCAGCTTGGACGGGTCGGCCTATGGCTACACCTTC. This codes for CASSLDGSAYGYTF.